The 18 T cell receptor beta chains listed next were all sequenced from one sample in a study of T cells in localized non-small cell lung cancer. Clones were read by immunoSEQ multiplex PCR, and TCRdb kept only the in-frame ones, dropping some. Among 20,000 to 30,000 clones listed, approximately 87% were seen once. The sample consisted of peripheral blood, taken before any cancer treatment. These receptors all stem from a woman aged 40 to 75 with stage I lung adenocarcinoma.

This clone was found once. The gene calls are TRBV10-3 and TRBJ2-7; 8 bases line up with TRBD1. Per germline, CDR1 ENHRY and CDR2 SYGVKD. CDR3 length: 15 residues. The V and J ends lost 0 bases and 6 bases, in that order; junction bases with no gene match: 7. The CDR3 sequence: CAISESPGTGGEQYF. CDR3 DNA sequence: TGTGCCATCAGTGAGTCCCCTGGGACAGGAGGCGAGCAGTACTTC.

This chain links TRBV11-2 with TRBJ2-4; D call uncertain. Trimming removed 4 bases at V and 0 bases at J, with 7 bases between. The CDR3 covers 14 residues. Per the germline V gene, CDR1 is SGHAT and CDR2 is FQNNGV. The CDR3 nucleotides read TGTGCCAGCAGCTCCCGGCTAGCCAAAAACATTCAGTACTTC. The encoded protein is CASSSRLAKNIQYF. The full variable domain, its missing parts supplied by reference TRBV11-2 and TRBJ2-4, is EAGVAQSPRYKIIEKRQSVAFWCNPISGHATLYWYQQILGQGPKLLIQFQNNGVVDDSQLPKDRFSAERLKGVDSTLKIQPAKLEDSAVYLCASSSRLAKNIQYFGAGTRLSVL.

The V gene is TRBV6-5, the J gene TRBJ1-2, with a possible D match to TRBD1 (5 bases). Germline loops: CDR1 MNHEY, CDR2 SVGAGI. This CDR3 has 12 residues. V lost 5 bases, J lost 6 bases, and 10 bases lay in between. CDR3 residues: CASSSPGNGYTF. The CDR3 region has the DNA TGTGCCAGCAGTAGCCCAGGGAATGGCTACACCTTC.

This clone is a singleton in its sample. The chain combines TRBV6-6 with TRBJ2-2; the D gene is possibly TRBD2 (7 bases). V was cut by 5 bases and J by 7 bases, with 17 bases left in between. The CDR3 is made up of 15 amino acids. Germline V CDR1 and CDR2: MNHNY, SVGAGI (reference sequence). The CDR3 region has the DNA TGTGCCAGCAGTCCGACTTCGGGGGGCGGCGGGGAGCTGTTTTTT. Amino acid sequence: CASSPTSGGGGELFF.

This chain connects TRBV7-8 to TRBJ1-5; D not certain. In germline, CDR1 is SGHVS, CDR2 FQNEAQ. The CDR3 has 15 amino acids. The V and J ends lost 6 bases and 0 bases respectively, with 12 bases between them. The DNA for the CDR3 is TGTGCCAGCAGTCCCTGGAGTGATAGCAATCAGCCCCAGCATTTT. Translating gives CASSPWSDSNQPQHF.

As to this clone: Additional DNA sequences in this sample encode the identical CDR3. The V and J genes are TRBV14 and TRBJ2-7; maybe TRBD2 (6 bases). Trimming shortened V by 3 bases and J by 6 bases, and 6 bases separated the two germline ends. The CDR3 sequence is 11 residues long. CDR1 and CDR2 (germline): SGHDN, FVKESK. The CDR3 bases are TGTGCCAGCAGCCAGGGGGGCGAGCAGTACTTC. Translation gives CASSQGGEQYF.

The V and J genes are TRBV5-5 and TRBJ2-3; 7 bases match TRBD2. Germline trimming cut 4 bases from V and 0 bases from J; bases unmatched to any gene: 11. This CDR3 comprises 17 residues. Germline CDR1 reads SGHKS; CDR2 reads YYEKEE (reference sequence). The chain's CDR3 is CASSNKPGLTSTDTQYF. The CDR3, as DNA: TGTGCCAGCAGCAATAAGCCGGGACTAACAAGCACAGATACGCAGTATTTT.

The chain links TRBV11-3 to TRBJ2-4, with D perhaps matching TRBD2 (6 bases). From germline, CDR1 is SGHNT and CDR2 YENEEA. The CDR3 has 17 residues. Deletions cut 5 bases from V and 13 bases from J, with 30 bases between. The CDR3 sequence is CASSRNPSGGRSPVQYF. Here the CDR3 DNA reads TGTGCCAGCAGCAGAAACCCGAGTGGGGGGAGGTCCCCAGTCCAGTACTTC.

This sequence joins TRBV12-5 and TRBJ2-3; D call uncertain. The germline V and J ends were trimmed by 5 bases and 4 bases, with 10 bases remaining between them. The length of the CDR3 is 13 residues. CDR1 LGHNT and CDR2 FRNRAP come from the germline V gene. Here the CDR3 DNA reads TGTGCTAGTGGTCAATCTCGTCCAGATACGCAGTATTTT. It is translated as CASGQSRPDTQYF. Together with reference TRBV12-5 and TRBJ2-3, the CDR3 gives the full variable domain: DARVTQTPRHKVTEMGQEVTMRCQPILGHNTVFWYRQTMMQGLELLAYFRNRAPLDDSGMPKDRFSAEMPDATLATLKIQPSEPRDSAVYFCASGQSRPDTQYFGPGTRLTVL.

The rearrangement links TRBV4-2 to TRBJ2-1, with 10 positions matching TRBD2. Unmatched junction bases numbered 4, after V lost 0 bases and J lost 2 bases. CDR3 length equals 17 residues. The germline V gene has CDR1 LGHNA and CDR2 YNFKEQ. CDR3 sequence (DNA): TGTGCCAGCAGCCAAGATCGGACTAGCGGAGCCTACAATGAGCAGTTCTTC. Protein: CASSQDRTSGAYNEQFF.

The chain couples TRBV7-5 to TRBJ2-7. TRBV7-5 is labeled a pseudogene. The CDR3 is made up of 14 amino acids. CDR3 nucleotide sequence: TGTGTCAGAAGCCAAGATAGGGCGACGGGCGAGCAGTACTTC. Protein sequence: CVRSQDRATGEQYF.

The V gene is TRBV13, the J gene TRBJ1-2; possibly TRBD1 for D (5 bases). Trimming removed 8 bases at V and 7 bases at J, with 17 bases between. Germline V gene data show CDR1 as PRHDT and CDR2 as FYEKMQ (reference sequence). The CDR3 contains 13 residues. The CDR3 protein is CASSYAGTGGYTF. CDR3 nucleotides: TGTGCCAGCTCCTATGCGGGGACGGGTGGCTACACCTTC.

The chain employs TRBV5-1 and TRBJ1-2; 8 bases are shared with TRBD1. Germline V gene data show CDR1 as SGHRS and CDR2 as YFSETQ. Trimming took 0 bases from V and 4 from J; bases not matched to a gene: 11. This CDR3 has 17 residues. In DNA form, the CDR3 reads TGCGCCAGCAGCTTGGGTTATGTTGACAGGGGCGTCTATGGCTACACCTTC. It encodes CASSLGYVDRGVYGYTF.

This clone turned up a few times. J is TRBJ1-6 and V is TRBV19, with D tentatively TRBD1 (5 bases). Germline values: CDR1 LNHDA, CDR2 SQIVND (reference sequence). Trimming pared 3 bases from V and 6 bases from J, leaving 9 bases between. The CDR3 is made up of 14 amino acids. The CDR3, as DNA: TGTGCCAGTAGTATCGCCACAGGTAATTCACCCCTCCACTTT. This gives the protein CASSIATGNSPLHF. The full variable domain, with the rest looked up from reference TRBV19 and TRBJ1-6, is DGGITQSPKYLFRKEGQNVTLSCEQNLNHDAMYWYRQDPGQGLRLIYYSQIVNDFQKGDIAEGYSVSREKKESFPLTVTSAQKNPTAFYLCASSIATGNSPLHFGNGTRLTVT.

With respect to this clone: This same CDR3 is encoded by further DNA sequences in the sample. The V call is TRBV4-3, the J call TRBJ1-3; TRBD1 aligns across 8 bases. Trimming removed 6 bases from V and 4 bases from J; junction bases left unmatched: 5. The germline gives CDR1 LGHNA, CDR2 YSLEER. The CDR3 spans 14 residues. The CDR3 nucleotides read TGCGCCAGCAGACCCGGGACAGGCGGAAACACCATATATTTT. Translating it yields CASRPGTGGNTIYF.

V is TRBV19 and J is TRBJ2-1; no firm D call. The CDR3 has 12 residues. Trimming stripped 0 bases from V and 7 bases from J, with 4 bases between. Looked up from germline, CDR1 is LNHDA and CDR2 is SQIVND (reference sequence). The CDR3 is CASSIDGNEQFF. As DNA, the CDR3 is TGTGCCAGTAGTATAGATGGAAATGAGCAGTTCTTC.

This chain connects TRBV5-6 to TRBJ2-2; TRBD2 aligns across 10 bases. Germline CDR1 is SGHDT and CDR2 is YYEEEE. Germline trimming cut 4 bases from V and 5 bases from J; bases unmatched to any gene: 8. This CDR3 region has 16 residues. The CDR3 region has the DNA TGTGCCAGCAGCCCCCTTGGAGCGGGGGGGACCGGGGAGCTGTTTTTT. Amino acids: CASSPLGAGGTGELFF.

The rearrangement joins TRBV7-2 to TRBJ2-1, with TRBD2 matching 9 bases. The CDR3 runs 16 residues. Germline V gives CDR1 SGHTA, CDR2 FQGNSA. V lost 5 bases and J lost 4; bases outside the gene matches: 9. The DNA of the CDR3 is TGTGCCAGCAGCATTATAGCGGGGGCCGGTTACAATGAGCAGTTCTTC. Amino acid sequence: CASSIIAGAGYNEQFF.